This T cell receptor beta chain came from a study of blood T cell repertoires in COVID-19. Clones were sequenced by immunoSEQ multiplex PCR, and TCRdb holds only the in-frame ones, with some missing. The sample contains 150,000 to 200,000 clones, 70% to 90% of which appear only once. Germline assignment: CDR1 MNHNY and CDR2 SVGAGI (reference sequence). J lost 6 bases, V lost 3 bases, and 4 bases had no gene match. This CDR3 has 15 amino acids. The clonotype originates from a person aged 70 to 85 with COVID-19, enrolled during active disease. What was sequenced was peripheral blood. V usage is TRBV6-6 and J usage is TRBJ2-1; 11 nucleotides align to TRBD2. The CDR3: CASSYRLAGINEQFF. CDR3 bases: TGTGCCAGCAGTTATAGACTAGCGGGAATCAATGAGCAGTTCTTC.